These T cell receptor beta chains were read from a single sample in a study of blood T cell repertoires in COVID-19. Assay: immunoSEQ multiplex PCR; the TCRdb copy retains only in-frame clones and omits some. The data show a few hundred thousand clones, 80% to 90% seen once. The specimen sequenced was peripheral blood. The receptors originated from a woman of 80 years or more with COVID-19, enrolled during active disease. CDR3s include the opening cysteine and the closing phenylalanine or tryptophan. Fields, in order: J gene, D gene, clone size, V gene, CDR3 protein, CDR3 DNA. The D gene is left open where the match is weak. A clone size is listed for some rows: how often the clone was seen (once, few, many), or a class if it is expanded.

TRBJ1-5 TRBD1 - TRBV28 CASSIVTGVVQPQHF TGTGCCAGCAGTATCGTCACAGGGGTGGTTCAGCCCCAGCATTTT
TRBJ2-7 TRBD1 once TRBV6-2/TRBV6-3 CASSRTGTGDEQYF TGTGCCAGCAGTAGAACCGGGACAGGAGACGAGCAGTACTTC
TRBJ2-3 - - TRBV19 CASRGRDTTDTQYF TGTGCCAGTAGGGGGCGCGACACCACAGATACGCAGTATTTT
TRBJ1-6 - - TRBV27 CASSRQNPNSPLHF TGTGCCAGCAGTCGACAGAATCCTAATTCACCCCTCCACTTT
TRBJ1-5 - - TRBV27 CASSFSGVRTSQPQHF TGTGCCAGCAGTTTCTCCGGGGTTCGAACGAGTCAGCCCCAGCATTTT
TRBJ2-3 - - TRBV5-6 CASSLGPPGVGDTQYF TGTGCCAGCAGCTTGGGTCCCCCCGGGGTGGGAGATACGCAGTATTTT
TRBJ2-2 - - TRBV29-1 CSVRPNTGELFF TGCAGCGTTCGTCCGAACACCGGGGAGCTGTTTTTT
TRBJ2-1 - - TRBV7-3 CASSRTGLQSGWNEQFF TGTGCCAGCAGCCGGACAGGACTACAATCCGGTTGGAATGAGCAGTTCTTC
TRBJ1-5 - few TRBV16 CASSRDGNQPQHF TGTGCCAGCAGCCGCGATGGCAATCAGCCCCAGCATTTT
TRBJ2-1 - - TRBV5-1 CASSAQEQGGEQFF TGCGCCAGCAGCGCACAAGAACAGGGTGGGGAGCAGTTCTTC
TRBJ2-3 TRBD2 - TRBV27 CASSPGRGLAFTDTQYF TGTGCCAGCAGCCCCGGGAGGGGACTGGCCTTTACAGATACGCAGTATTTT
TRBJ1-2 - - TRBV28 CASSVGYGYTF TGTGCCAGCAGTGTCGGCTATGGCTACACCTTC
TRBJ1-1 - - TRBV7-9 CASSLLGGTEAFF TGTGCCAGCAGCTTATTGGGGGGCACTGAAGCTTTCTTT
TRBJ2-7 TRBD1 - TRBV28 CASIPGTGGGYEQYF TGTGCCAGCATCCCCGGGACAGGGGGCGGTTACGAGCAGTACTTC
TRBJ1-5 TRBD1 - TRBV6-5 CASSRDRDQQPQHF TGTGCCAGCAGCCGAGACAGGGATCAACAGCCCCAGCATTTT
TRBJ2-3 TRBD1 - TRBV7-7 CASSPGTGATDTQYF TGTGCTAGCAGCCCCGGGACAGGGGCTACAGATACGCAGTATTTT
TRBJ2-1 TRBD2 - TRBV30 CAWTTSGGLGEQFF TGTGCCTGGACCACTAGCGGGGGGCTGGGTGAGCAGTTCTTC
TRBJ2-1 TRBD2 - TRBV11-3 CASSSWTSPYNEQFF TGTGCCAGCAGCTCATGGACTAGCCCCTACAATGAGCAGTTCTTC
TRBJ1-1 - - TRBV6-5 CASRRGGTVNTEAFF TGTGCCAGCAGACGCGGAGGCACAGTGAACACTGAAGCTTTCTTT
TRBJ2-3 TRBD1 - TRBV6-5 CASQTPGQGPDTQYF TGTGCCAGCCAAACCCCGGGACAGGGACCAGATACGCAGTATTTT
TRBJ2-3 TRBD2 - TRBV5-1 CASSLERLAGVQPSTDTQYF TGCGCCAGCAGCTTGGAAAGGCTAGCGGGGGTGCAACCTAGCACAGATACGCAGTATTTT
TRBJ1-3 TRBD1 - TRBV15 CATSGTGGIAGNTIYF TGTGCCACCAGCGGGACAGGGGGAATCGCTGGAAACACCATATATTTT
TRBJ1-3 - few TRBV19 CASRSGAKGNTIYF TGTGCCAGTAGATCTGGGGCTAAAGGAAACACCATATATTTT
TRBJ1-2 TRBD1 few TRBV2 CASSEAGQGFGYGYTF TGTGCCAGCAGTGAAGCGGGACAGGGATTCGGCTATGGCTACACCTTC
TRBJ1-1 - - TRBV6-5 CASSTRGTRNTEAFF TGTGCCAGCAGTACTCGAGGGACACGGAACACTGAAGCTTTCTTT
TRBJ2-2 - - TRBV9 CASSIGTGELFF TGTGCCAGCAGTATCGGCACCGGGGAGCTGTTTTTT
TRBJ1-6 - - TRBV9 CASSVQGLTNSPLHF TGTGCCAGCAGCGTACAGGGGTTAACTAATTCACCCCTCCACTTT
TRBJ1-2 - - TRBV4-1 CASSQVDRSSYGYTF TGCGCCAGCAGCCAAGTAGACAGGTCCTCCTATGGCTACACCTTC